The clone carrying this T cell receptor beta chain has more than one count but fewer than ten. Its specificity is unknown. V dropped 2 bases and J dropped 4; count of bases not matched to a gene: 9. Germline V CDR1 and CDR2: SGHVS, FQNEAQ. The CDR3 is 19 residues long. The sample is drawn from a study of human T cells and chemical hapten exposure. Whole-study results and caveats: Those TCRs sitting above 1 in 1000 frequency stayed the same with DPC sensitization. Controls formed significantly fewer large CDR3 similarity clusters than expanded TCRs did.

Sample time point: patch test 1, 2 weeks after DPC sensitization. This sample's treatment: therapeutic diphenylcyclopropenone sensitization with weekly scalp DPC. Per the authors' pipeline: Samples held a median of 95,638 TCRs, range 23,224–690,600. TCRdb re-called the RACE reads through MiXCR, storing one row per CDR3 protein. TCRdb's processing, not the authors' own work, is the source of the V and J calls. Here the sample spans 370,000 or so distinct CDR3 sequences, roughly 5% being singletons. The TCR sequence derives from a woman aged 45-65 years with alopecia areata. Some clones in this sample may be carry-over from other donors' samples. Specimen: whole blood, collected in connection with sensitization to the hapten diphenylcyclopropenone (DPC). The chain combines TRBV7-8 with TRBJ2-6; 12 bases fit TRBD1. The CDR3 coding sequence is TGTGCCAGCAGCTTACGACCGGGACAGGGGGCGAAAGGGGCCAACGTCCTGACTTTC. Residues: CASSLRPGQGAKGANVLTF.